This T cell receptor (beta chain) was identified in a study of cytomegalovirus exposure and HLA in healthy donors. A multiplex PCR was run with 60 Vbeta primers and 13 Jbeta primers. Sequencing was performed with immunoSEQ multiplex PCR; in TCRdb, only in-frame clones are kept and a portion is missing. This table has around 170,000 clones, about 84% appearing once. Overall study results and limits: A later look showed TCR association rates differing by HLA locus, highest for DRB1 and lowest for HLA-C.

Donors had nominal health at sampling but likely had unrecorded immune exposures. This clone has a single count. Its antigen is unknown. The germline V gene encodes CDR1 MGHRA and CDR2 YSYEKL. V shed 0 bases, J shed 0 bases, and the junction held 4 bases outside the gene matches. The CDR3 sequence is 18 residues long. This TCR was sampled from a man aged 45-65 years in good health and CMV-seronegative. The specimen sequenced was PBMCs. V usage is TRBV4-1 and J usage is TRBJ2-3, with 12 bases aligning to TRBD2. CDR3 protein: CASSQDSTSGGSTDTQYF. The DNA of the CDR3 is TGCGCCAGCAGCCAAGATTCGACTAGCGGGGGAAGCACAGATACGCAGTATTTT.